The 28 T cell receptor beta chains reported below all come from one sample, sequenced in a study of OX40 agonist ivuxolimab in advanced cancers. Measured with immunoSEQ multiplex PCR; TCRdb has only the in-frame clones, and not every one. The sample records tens of thousands of clones, 84% being singletons. The sample here was CD4+ or CD8+ T cells sorted from blood, taken in a trial of the OX40 agonist ivuxolimab. The receptors were sampled from an adult with an advanced solid tumor such as melanoma, head and neck, liver or kidney cancer.

The chain joins TRBV6-1 to TRBJ1-5; a weak D match, TRBD1 (5 bases). CDR1 is MNHNS, CDR2 SASEGT, per germline. This CDR3 contains 14 residues. V lost 10 bases, J lost 0 bases, and 13 bases lay in between. The CDR3 sequence: CAIDRGTSNQPQHF. For the CDR3, the DNA is TGTGCCATCGACCGGGGGACTAGCAATCAGCCCCAGCATTTT.

CDR3 DNA sequence: TGTGCCAGCGGTGGGCAGGGAAGTCGTTCACCCCTCCACTTT. Amino acids: CASGGQGSRSPLHF. The V call is TRBV7-9, the J call TRBJ1-6; the D gene is possibly TRBD1 (5 bases). There are 14 residues in the CDR3. Per the germline V gene, CDR1 is SEHNR and CDR2 is FQNEAQ (reference sequence). V was pared by 8 bases and J by 9 bases, with 17 bases between. Complete variable domain (other parts from reference TRBV7-9 and TRBJ1-6): DTGVSQNPRHKITKRGQNVTFRCDPISEHNRLYWYRQTLGQGPEFLTYFQNEAQLEKSRLLSDRFSAERPKGSFSTLEIQRTEQGDSAMYLCASGGQGSRSPLHFGNGTRLTVT.

The chain uses TRBV13 and TRBJ2-5; 8 bases fit TRBD1. The CDR3 spans 14 residues. Germline lookup yields CDR1 PRHDT and CDR2 FYEKMQ (reference sequence). V was pared by 5 bases and J by 7 bases, with 9 bases of the junction left unmatched. The CDR3 sequence: CASSPTGQAMTQYF. CDR3 nucleotide sequence: TGTGCCAGCAGCCCCACGGGACAGGCCATGACCCAGTACTTC.

The rearrangement joins TRBV5-4 to TRBJ1-4; tentative D call: TRBD1 (6 bases). There are 15 residues in the CDR3. V was cut by 4 bases and J by 1 base, with 11 bases left in between. The germline CDR1 and CDR2 sequences are SGHNT and YYREEE (reference sequence). CDR3 nucleotide sequence: TGTGCCAGCAGCACCACAGGGAGAACTAATGAAAAACTGTTTTTT. Translation: CASSTTGRTNEKLFF.

This chain uses TRBV7-2 with TRBJ2-5; weak D call: TRBD1 (5 bases). This CDR3 has 13 amino acids. The V and J ends lost 3 bases and 3 bases respectively, with 8 bases between them. Germline CDR1 is SGHTA and CDR2 is FQGNSA. The CDR3 nucleotides are TGTGCCAGCAGCTTCAGGGTAGAAGAGACCCAGTACTTC. It yields the protein CASSFRVEETQYF.

This clone was seen just once. The J gene is TRBJ2-2, the V gene TRBV4-1; weak D call: TRBD1 (5 bases). The CDR3 extends over 17 amino acids. The germline V gene encodes CDR1 MGHRA and CDR2 YSYEKL. V was trimmed by 0 bases and J by 5 bases, leaving 16 bases between them. The CDR3 loop is CASSQEARRAGTGELFF. The CDR3 region has the DNA TGCGCCAGCAGCCAAGAGGCCCGCAGGGCCGGGACCGGGGAGCTGTTTTTT.

The V call is TRBV7-2, the J call TRBJ2-3, with D unclear. This CDR3 is built from 13 residues. From germline, CDR1 is SGHTA and CDR2 FQGNSA. The ends were cut back, 1 base at V and 12 bases at J, with 14 bases in the middle. The CDR3 coding sequence is TGTGCCAGCAGCTTAGAACGGAGAATAGCTCAGTATTTT. Protein sequence: CASSLERRIAQYF.

The chain employs TRBV21-1 and TRBJ1-5. TRBV21-1 is shown as a pseudogene. The CDR3 runs to 14 residues. In DNA, the CDR3 is TGTGCCAGCAGCGTAGAGGGGGGCCGGGAGCCCCAGCATTTT. It yields the protein CASSVEGGREPQHF.

The chain couples TRBV4-2 to TRBJ2-7; D tentatively reads TRBD1 or TRBD2 (6 bases each). The CDR3 is made up of 17 amino acids. The V end lost 0 bases, the J end lost 0 bases, and 15 bases lay between the germline ends. The V gene's germline CDR1 is LGHNA and CDR2 YNFKEQ. The CDR3 spells CASSQDRGEANSYEQYF. The CDR3 nucleotides are TGTGCCAGCAGCCAAGATAGGGGGGAGGCAAACTCCTACGAGCAGTACTTC.

As DNA, the CDR3 is TGCGCCAGCAGCTTGGTACTAGCGGGGGGTGCTCAAGAGACCCAGTACTTC. It encodes CASSLVLAGGAQETQYF. The V gene is TRBV5-1, the J gene TRBJ2-5, with 12 bases fitting TRBD2. This CDR3 comprises 17 residues. J gave up 2 bases and V 0 bases, and 5 bases lay outside the gene matches. Germline CDR1 is SGHRS and CDR2 is YFSETQ.

This chain connects TRBV6-5 to TRBJ2-5, with 12 bases lining up with TRBD1. V shed 0 bases and J 3 bases; nucleotides not matched to a gene: 2. Germline V lookup: CDR1 MNHEY, CDR2 SVGAGI. This CDR3 is 16 amino acids long. CDR3 in amino acids: CASSYSGQGAEETQYF. CDR3 coding DNA: TGTGCCAGCAGTTACTCGGGACAGGGGGCGGAAGAGACCCAGTACTTC.

The chain carries TRBV5-1 and TRBJ2-2; 8 nucleotides line up with TRBD2. The V gene's germline CDR1 is SGHRS and CDR2 YFSETQ. V was clipped by 6 bases and J by 5 bases; unmatched bases: 12. The CDR3 runs to 16 residues. The CDR3 nucleotides are TGCGCCAGCACTCCCCTCCGGGGGGGCCCTACCGGGGAGCTGTTTTTT. Translating gives CASTPLRGGPTGELFF.

V usage is TRBV5-4 and J usage is TRBJ2-1, with D maybe TRBD1 (5 bases). This CDR3 is built from 16 residues. CDR1 SGHNT and CDR2 YYREEE come from the germline V gene (reference sequence). Trimming shortened V by 3 bases and J by 0 bases, and 13 bases separated the two germline ends. DNA of the CDR3: TGTGCCAGCAGCTCGAAGGGGAAAAGCTCCTACAATGAGCAGTTCTTC. Protein product: CASSSKGKSSYNEQFF.

V usage is TRBV28 and J usage is TRBJ2-2; possibly TRBD1 for D (6 bases). V dropped 5 bases and J dropped 4 bases, with 11 bases sitting between them. CDR1 and CDR2 (germline): MDHEN, SYDVKM. The CDR3 has 14 amino acids. The CDR3 bases are TGTGCCAGCAGTGCCACAGGGCTCACCGGGGAGCTGTTTTTT. It codes for CASSATGLTGELFF.

This chain joins TRBV7-2 and TRBJ1-2; 7 bases agree with TRBD1. J lost 6 bases, V lost 3 bases, and 10 bases had no gene match. From germline, CDR1 is SGHTA and CDR2 FQGNSA. The CDR3 has 15 amino acids. DNA for the CDR3: TGTGCCAGCAGCTTCCGCAGGGGGGGGATAGATGGCTACACCTTC. Its protein product is CASSFRRGGIDGYTF.

CDR3 DNA sequence: TGTGCCAGCAGCCCAGGGGGCGGGGACGTGATCGCTGAAGCTTTCTTT. As protein: CASSPGGGDVIAEAFF. This chain uses TRBV7-2 with TRBJ1-1; 8 bases line up with TRBD1. CDR3 length: 16 amino acids. Germline CDR1 reads SGHTA; CDR2 reads FQGNSA. V gave up 5 bases and J gave up 6 bases; unmatched junction bases: 14.

V is TRBV27 and J is TRBJ2-6; D is unresolved. Germline-derived CDR1 and CDR2 are MNHEY and SMNVEV (reference sequence). The CDR3 loop spans 13 amino acids. Trimming removed 4 bases from V and 2 bases from J, with 3 bases in between. This CDR3 reads CASSYPGANVLTF. The CDR3 DNA follows: TGTGCCAGCAGTTACCCTGGGGCCAACGTCCTGACTTTC.

This clone was found once. V usage is TRBV6-5 and J usage is TRBJ2-7; D gene unclear. The CDR3 is 14 residues long. The germline gives CDR1 MNHEY, CDR2 SVGAGI. V lost 7 bases, J lost 1 base, and 14 bases lay in between. In DNA form, the CDR3 reads TGTGCCAGCACCCGCGGCGGAAAGTCCTACGAGCAGTACTTC. It yields the protein CASTRGGKSYEQYF.

The gene calls are TRBV6-1 and TRBJ1-5; the D is unclear. V was cut by 2 bases and J by 7 bases, with 12 bases left in between. Germline CDR1 MNHNS, CDR2 SASEGT. The CDR3 is 14 amino acids. The CDR3 region is CASSEPGLWQPQHF. CDR3 DNA: TGTGCCAGCAGTGAACCCGGGTTGTGGCAGCCCCAGCATTTT.

The CDR3 loop reads CASSISSGGARDTQYF. The DNA of the CDR3 is TGTGCCAGTAGTATTAGTAGCGGGGGGGCGAGAGATACGCAGTATTTT. V and J are TRBV19 and TRBJ2-3; 11 bases align to TRBD2. CDR1 is LNHDA and CDR2 is SQIVND in the germline V gene (reference sequence). After removal of 3 bases from V and 5 bases from J, the junction contained 7 bases not matched to a gene. The CDR3 totals 16 residues.

The chain carries TRBV5-1 and TRBJ2-1; the match to TRBD1 covers 12 bases. V shed 0 bases and J 2 bases; nucleotides not matched to a gene: 3. CDR1 SGHRS and CDR2 YFSETQ come from the germline V gene. The CDR3 runs 17 residues. The CDR3 is CASSLGGQGAPYNEQFF. In DNA, the CDR3 is TGCGCCAGCAGCTTGGGGGGACAGGGGGCCCCCTACAATGAGCAGTTCTTC.

The chain is built from TRBV27 and TRBJ2-7, with 10 bases fitting TRBD2. Trimming removed 6 bases from V and 4 bases from J; junction bases left unmatched: 12. From germline, CDR1 is MNHEY and CDR2 SMNVEV (reference sequence). The CDR3 has 16 amino acids. The CDR3 coding sequence is TGTGCCAGCAGGGCTTGGGAGCGGGAGGGAAGGTACGAGCAGTACTTC. Translated, it gives CASRAWEREGRYEQYF.

J is TRBJ2-5 and V is TRBV18; 7 bases are a match to TRBD1. The germline CDR1 and CDR2 sequences are KGHSH and LQKENI. J gave up 2 bases and V 2 bases, and 14 bases lay outside the gene matches. The CDR3 spans 18 residues. The CDR3 DNA reads TGTGCCAGCTCACCATTGAGGACAGGAACAGGGACGCAAGAGACCCAGTACTTC. This sequence encodes CASSPLRTGTGTQETQYF.

In regard to this clone: Other DNA sequences in the sample encode the same CDR3. The V gene is TRBV5-1, the J gene TRBJ2-3; D remains ambiguous. This CDR3 region has 12 residues. Between the trimmed V and J ends, which lost 0 bases and 5 bases, there was a span of 4 bases. CDR1 and CDR2 (germline): SGHRS, YFSETQ. CDR3 nucleotide sequence: TGCGCCAGCAGCTTGGCCGAAGATACGCAGTATTTT. Translating it yields CASSLAEDTQYF.

This chain uses TRBV4-1 with TRBJ1-2; no reliable D call. The CDR3 consists of 14 residues. Germline V gene data show CDR1 as MGHRA and CDR2 as YSYEKL. Trimming took off 4 bases at V and 0 bases at J, with 9 bases between the two ends. For the CDR3, the DNA is TGCGCCAGCAGCCCCTCCGGGGCTAACTATGGCTACACCTTC. Its translation is CASSPSGANYGYTF.

The chain links TRBV5-1 to TRBJ2-2, with D hard to call. V was cut by 2 bases and J by 6 bases, with 11 bases left in between. This CDR3 spans 14 amino acids. The germline CDR1 and CDR2 sequences are SGHRS and YFSETQ. CDR3 in amino acids: CASSFGSGPGELFF. The DNA for the CDR3 is TGCGCCAGCAGCTTCGGCTCAGGTCCCGGGGAGCTGTTTTTT.

The J gene is TRBJ2-1, the V gene TRBV4-1, with TRBD2 matching over 8 bases. The CDR3 is 15 amino acids. The germline V gene encodes CDR1 MGHRA and CDR2 YSYEKL. J gave up 6 bases and V 1 base, and 5 bases lay outside the gene matches. The CDR3 bases are TGCGCCAGCAGCCAAGGGTGGACTAGCCCCAATGAGCAGTTCTTC. Translation: CASSQGWTSPNEQFF.

The chain is built from TRBV7-9 and TRBJ1-6, with D possibly matching TRBD1 (5 bases). The CDR3 contains 17 residues. Trimming pared 0 bases from V and 5 bases from J, leaving 14 bases between. Germline V gene sequence: CDR1 SEHNR, CDR2 FQNEAQ (reference sequence). The CDR3 nucleotides read TGTGCCAGCAGCTTAGCCAGGGAATCTTTTGATAATTCACCCCTCCACTTT. Amino acid sequence: CASSLARESFDNSPLHF.